The next 22 T cell receptor beta chains were all read from a single sample in a study of prognosis after radiotherapy for stage I lung cancer. With two-round multiplex PCR, TCR beta CDR3 sequences were amplified from genomic DNA. The first round of PCR was done with primers that matched each TRBV and TRBJ gene. Via MiXCR, TCRdb re-called the multiplex PCR reads, giving one row per CDR3 protein. The sample has over 25,000 distinct CDR3 sequences, 46% seen once. The sample consisted of PBMCs, taken before or after stereotactic body radiation therapy (not recorded which). Receptors originate from a donor at least 50 years old with non-small cell lung cancer.

V and J are TRBV12-3 or TRBV12-4 and TRBJ1-2, with D possibly TRBD1 on 5 matching bases. The ends were cut back, 5 bases at V and 4 bases at J, with 20 bases in the middle. This CDR3 is built from 16 residues. CDR3 residues: CASSLNMAGQLYGYTF. The CDR3 bases are TGTGCCAGCAGTCTGAATATGGCAGGGCAACTCTATGGCTACACCTTC.

In regard to this clonotype: A read error may account for a junction end that differs from germline. In nucleotides, the CDR3 is TGTGCCACCAGTTACTACGGGACAGGGGGCGCGTGGGAGCAGTACTTC. Translating gives CATSYYGTGGAWEQYF. This chain links TRBV6-2 or TRBV6-3 with TRBJ2-7; 12 bases line up with TRBD1. The CDR3 has 16 amino acids. In germline, CDR1 is MNHEY, CDR2 SVGEGT.

This clonotype occurred many times. The gene calls are TRBV12-3 or TRBV12-4 and TRBJ2-3; TRBD1 aligns across 7 bases. V lost 3 bases and J lost 5; bases outside the gene matches: 23. The CDR3 extends over 20 amino acids. As DNA, the CDR3 is TGTGCCAGCAGTTTTCCCCCCCCGTTCGACAGGGCCAAAGGCGGAGATACGCAGTATTTT. Encoded protein: CASSFPPPFDRAKGGDTQYF.

Notes on this clonotype: This likely traces to a read error, being one base from a far larger clone. The chain joins TRBV7-9 to TRBJ1-2, with a possible D match to TRBD1 (5 bases). Trimming cost V 5 bases and J 2 bases, with 15 bases left between them. This CDR3 comprises 15 residues. CDR1 and CDR2 from the germline V gene are SEHNR and FQNEAQ (reference sequence). This CDR3 reads CASSTTVHPNYGYTF. In DNA form, the CDR3 reads TGTGCCAGCAGCACGACAGTACATCCCAACTATGGCTACACCTTC.

This clonotype was counted a single time. A read error is the likely source, as a far larger clone sits one nucleotide away. The chain carries TRBV7-3 and TRBJ2-1; 7 nucleotides agree with TRBD2. CDR3 length: 16 amino acids. From germline, CDR1 is SGHTA and CDR2 FQGTGA. The CDR3 nucleotides are TGCGCCAGCGGCCCCACTGGGAGGGGCTACTACAATGAGCAGTTCTTC. It specifies CASGPTGRGYYNEQFF. Filled out from reference TRBV7-3 and TRBJ2-1, the complete variable domain reads GAGVSQTPSNKVTEKGKYVELRCDPISGHTALYWYRQSLGQGPEFLIYFQGTGAADDSGLPNDRFFAVRPEGSVSTLKIQRTERGDSAVYLCASGPTGRGYYNEQFFGPGTRLTVL.

This clonotype was picked up many times. The rearrangement joins TRBV19 to TRBJ1-3; D not resolved. Germline CDR1 reads LNHDA; CDR2 reads SQIVND (reference sequence). Trimming removed 5 bases from V and 0 bases from J, with 11 bases in between. CDR3 length equals 15 residues. CDR3 protein: CASSAYKSSGNTIYF. CDR3 nucleotide sequence: TGTGCCAGTAGTGCATACAAGAGCTCTGGAAACACCATATATTTT.

This rearrangement joins TRBV7-3 to TRBJ2-1, with 7 bases that match TRBD2. With 2 bases clipped from V and 8 bases from J, the junction kept 12 bases outside the gene matches. This CDR3 spans 16 amino acids. CDR1 SGHTA and CDR2 FQGTGA come from the germline V gene. The CDR3 protein is CASSLSSSAGRYEQFF. The CDR3 DNA reads TGTGCCAGCAGCTTATCTAGTTCAGCGGGGAGGTATGAGCAGTTCTTC.

This clonotype was observed many times. V is TRBV20-1 and J is TRBJ1-2, with a weak D call TRBD1 (5 bases). Germline loops: CDR1 DFQATT, CDR2 SNEGSKA (reference sequence). The CDR3 totals 15 residues. The ends were cut back, 0 bases at V and 0 bases at J, with 11 bases in the middle. In nucleotides, the CDR3 is TGCAGTGCTAGAGATGAGACAGTAGCTAACTATGGCTACACCTTC. It translates to CSARDETVANYGYTF.

This clonotype is judged medium-sized. The genes are TRBV5-5 and TRBJ2-2, with 8 bases identical to TRBD1. Trimming cost V 2 bases and J 4 bases; bases outside gene matches: 4. CDR1 and CDR2 (germline): SGHKS, YYEKEE (reference sequence). The CDR3 has 15 residues. CDR3 nucleotides: TGTGCCAGCAGCTTAGGACAGGGTTTCACCGGGGAGCTGTTTTTT. Its translation is CASSLGQGFTGELFF.

By sample fraction, this clonotype is medium-sized (0.01 to 0.1%). The chain links TRBV7-2 to TRBJ2-3; TRBD2 agrees at 7 bases. Germline CDR1 and CDR2: SGHTA and FQGNSA. CDR3 size: 16 residues. J gave up 7 bases and V 1 base, and 11 bases lay outside the gene matches. For the CDR3, the DNA is TGTGCCAGCAGCTTAGATGGCGGGAGTTCAGGCTATACGCAGTATTTT. Residues: CASSLDGGSSGYTQYF.

Concerning this clonotype itself: A read error is likely here: a far larger clone is one base away. The chain links TRBV6-8 to TRBJ2-1, with 11 bases fitting TRBD2. This CDR3 spans 17 amino acids. J was trimmed by 0 bases and V by 5 bases; bases with no gene match: 6. Per the germline V gene, CDR1 is MNHGY and CDR2 is SAAAGT. The CDR3 loop reads CASSENSGGVSYNEQFF. In DNA, the CDR3 is TGTGCCAGCAGTGAGAATAGCGGGGGGGTCTCCTACAATGAGCAGTTCTTC.

The chain employs TRBV5-5 and TRBJ2-2; 7 nucleotides align to TRBD2. CDR3 length equals 16 residues. After removal of 4 bases from V and 5 bases from J, the junction contained 11 bases not matched to a gene. Germline-derived CDR1 and CDR2 are SGHKS and YYEKEE (reference sequence). The DNA for the CDR3 is TGTGCCAGCAGCGTTCCGGGACGGCGGGAGACCGGGGAGCTGTTTTTT. It translates to CASSVPGRRETGELFF. The whole variable domain, filled in from reference TRBV5-5 and TRBJ2-2, reads DAGVTQSPTHLIKTRGQQVTLRCSPISGHKSVSWYQQVLGQGPQFIFQYYEKEERGRGNFPDRFSARQFPNYSSELNVNALLLGDSALYLCASSVPGRRETGELFFGEGSRLTVL.

About this clonotype itself: The conserved phenylalanine or tryptophan normally closing the CDR3 is absent here, so this likely arose from a read error. The chain has TRBV24-1 and TRBJ1-2; no reliable D call. Germline V gives CDR1 KGHDR, CDR2 SFDVKD. Trimming removed 9 bases from V and 4 bases from J, with 11 bases in between. The CDR3 has 12 residues. This CDR3 is CATSASGYGYTL. The CDR3 DNA is TGTGCCACCTCAGCCTCGGGCTATGGCTACACCCTC.

CDR3 sequence reads: CASSTQVGPLPQGYGYTF. Written as DNA, the CDR3 is TGTGCCAGCAGTACCCAAGTGGGGCCGCTCCCCCAAGGGTATGGCTACACCTTC. The V call is TRBV28, the J call TRBJ1-2; possible D gene TRBD1, 5 bases. CDR1 is MDHEN and CDR2 is SYDVKM in the germline V gene. The CDR3 length is 18 residues. Trimming cost V 5 bases and J 5 bases, with 27 bases left between them.

On this clonotype itself: A far more abundant clone sits one base away, making this likely a read error. This chain links TRBV6-1 with TRBJ2-7, with 9 positions matching TRBD2. Germline lookup yields CDR1 MNHNS and CDR2 SASEGT. The CDR3 has 14 amino acids. With V trimmed by 6 bases and J by 7 bases, 10 bases remained unmatched. Here the CDR3 DNA reads TGTGCCAGCAGCCCGAGGACTAGCGAGGATGAGCAGTACTTC. Amino acids: CASSPRTSEDEQYF.

By share, this clonotype ranks as medium-sized. CDR3 nucleotides: TGTGCCAGCAGCTTAGACAGGGGGGACACTGAAGCTTTCTTT. Its protein is CASSLDRGDTEAFF. The chain combines TRBV7-8 with TRBJ1-1; TRBD1 matches 8 bases. The CDR3 length is 14 residues. Germline trimming cut 1 base from V and 3 bases from J; bases unmatched to any gene: 1. The V gene's germline CDR1 is SGHVS and CDR2 FQNEAQ.

The chain carries TRBV27 and TRBJ1-2; D perhaps matches TRBD1 (6 bases). This CDR3 region has 16 residues. The V gene lost 6 bases and the J gene lost 4 bases, with 21 bases spanning the gap. Germline V gene data show CDR1 as MNHEY and CDR2 as SMNVEV (reference sequence). CDR3 coding DNA: TGTGCCAGCAGACCAATTGCTTCAGGGGAGGGCTATGGCTACACCTTC. Its translation: CASRPIASGEGYGYTF.

This clonotype counts as medium-sized. The V and J genes are TRBV12-3 or TRBV12-4 and TRBJ2-7; 8 nucleotides match TRBD1. V shed 8 bases and J 3 bases; nucleotides not matched to a gene: 15. This CDR3 is built from 16 residues. The CDR3 region has the DNA TGTGCCAGCGCGAGGACCCCCCGGGACAGGTTCTACGAGCAGTACTTC. Protein product: CASARTPRDRFYEQYF.

The V gene is TRBV7-3, the J gene TRBJ2-1; no firm D call. The V gene lost 5 bases and the J gene lost 7 bases, with 12 bases spanning the gap. CDR3 size: 13 residues. CDR1 SGHTA and CDR2 FQGTGA come from the germline V gene. The CDR3 loop is CASSAVGSNEQFF. Here the CDR3 DNA reads TGTGCCAGCAGCGCTGTGGGGTCGAATGAGCAGTTCTTC.

In its sample, this clonotype was seen many times. The chain couples TRBV9 to TRBJ2-2; 7 bases align to TRBD1. This CDR3 region has 17 residues. V lost 0 bases and J lost 4; bases outside the gene matches: 9. Per germline, CDR1 SGDLS and CDR2 YYNGEE. CDR3 region: CASSVGVGQSFTGELFF. The CDR3 DNA reads as TGTGCCAGCAGCGTAGGTGTGGGACAGAGTTTCACCGGGGAGCTGTTTTTT.

V is TRBV12-3 or TRBV12-4 and J is TRBJ1-2; 8 nucleotides line up with TRBD1. V lost 6 bases, J lost 7 bases, and 4 bases stayed unmatched. The CDR3 sequence is 12 residues long. The CDR3 sequence is CASRTGAGGYTF. CDR3 nucleotides: TGTGCCAGCAGGACAGGGGCGGGTGGCTACACCTTC.

A single count supports this clonotype. The gene calls are TRBV5-1 and TRBJ1-1; no clear D gene. Germline assignment: CDR1 SGHRS and CDR2 YFSETQ. The CDR3 has 13 residues. The germline V and J ends were trimmed by 0 bases and 5 bases, with 8 bases remaining between them. CDR3 residues: CASSLVQETEAFF. CDR3 DNA sequence: TGCGCCAGCAGCTTGGTTCAGGAGACTGAAGCTTTCTTT. Full variable domain (rest looked up from reference TRBV5-1 and TRBJ1-1): KAGVTQTPRYLIKTRGQQVTLSCSPISGHRSVSWYQQTPGQGLQFLFEYFSETQRNKGNFPGRFSGRQFSNSRSEMNVSTLELGDSALYLCASSLVQETEAFFGQGTRLTVV.